Each of the 13 T cell receptor beta chains below was sequenced from the same sample in a study of monozygotic twins with cystic fibrosis. Clones were sequenced by immunoSEQ multiplex PCR, and TCRdb holds only the in-frame ones, with some missing. The table has more than 9,000 clones, over 99% seen once. Sequencing was performed on blood. These receptor sequences come from a man younger than 30 with cystic fibrosis.

The chain links TRBV7-2 to TRBJ2-7, with D maybe TRBD1 (5 bases). There are 13 residues in the CDR3. V lost 3 bases and J 3 bases, leaving 9 bases between the germline ends. Germline V CDR1 and CDR2: SGHTA, FQGNSA. CDR3 sequence: CASSLRQYYEQYF. The CDR3 bases are TGTGCCAGCAGCTTGAGACAGTACTACGAGCAGTACTTC.

This rearrangement joins TRBV27 to TRBJ1-1; D remains unclear. V dropped 2 bases and J dropped 1 base, with 5 bases sitting between them. The germline gives CDR1 MNHEY, CDR2 SMNVEV (reference sequence). The CDR3 loop spans 13 amino acids. CDR3 protein: CASSLVTNTEAFF. The CDR3 DNA is TGTGCCAGCAGTTTAGTCACGAACACTGAAGCTTTCTTT.

The CDR3 DNA reads as TGTGCCAGCAGTCGCATAGCGGGAGGGAGAGGGGAGCAGTACTTC. It codes for CASSRIAGGRGEQYF. V is TRBV6-5 and J is TRBJ2-7; 11 bases are shared with TRBD2. The CDR3 has 15 residues. Germline values: CDR1 MNHEY, CDR2 SVGAGI. Germline trimming cut 5 bases from V and 7 bases from J; bases unmatched to any gene: 10.

The chain carries TRBV7-9 and TRBJ2-7; D assignment may be TRBD1 or TRBD2 (6 bases each). In germline, CDR1 is SEHNR, CDR2 FQNEAQ (reference sequence). CDR3 length: 13 residues. Deletions cut 4 bases from V and 3 bases from J, with 10 bases between. CDR3 coding DNA: TGTGCCAGCAGCTATAGGGGGGACTACGAGCAGTACTTC. It is translated as CASSYRGDYEQYF.

This clone was counted a single time. This chain joins TRBV5-8 and TRBJ2-1; 12 bases align to TRBD2. The CDR3 length is 17 residues. The junction had 7 bases not matched to a gene; V was cut back by 0 bases and J by 6 bases. The germline gives CDR1 SGHTS, CDR2 YDEGEE. The CDR3 DNA reads as TGTGCCAGCAGCTTGGCATATCTAGCGGGAGGGCTCAATGAGCAGTTCTTC. Encoded protein: CASSLAYLAGGLNEQFF.

The chain is built from TRBV6-5 and TRBJ1-6; maybe TRBD1 (5 bases). Germline CDR1 reads MNHEY; CDR2 reads SVGAGI. This CDR3 has 15 residues. V was trimmed by 1 base and J by 7 bases, leaving 11 bases between them. This chain's CDR3 is CASSYFSQGNSPLHF. The CDR3 DNA reads as TGTGCCAGCAGTTACTTCAGCCAGGGAAATTCACCCCTCCACTTT.

This chain joins TRBV20-1 and TRBJ1-1, with 7 nucleotides matching TRBD1. CDR1 and CDR2 (germline): DFQATT, SNEGSKA (reference sequence). With 3 bases clipped from V and 5 bases from J, the junction kept 0 bases outside the gene matches. This CDR3 is 11 amino acids long. The CDR3 region has the DNA TGCAGTGCTAGGACAGGGACTGAAGCTTTCTTT. Encoded protein: CSARTGTEAFF.

The V and J genes are TRBV10-1 and TRBJ2-7, with D perhaps given as TRBD1 or TRBD2 (5 bases each). This CDR3 is built from 15 residues. Germline lookup yields CDR1 WNHNN and CDR2 SYGVQD (reference sequence). Deletions cut 0 bases from V and 3 bases from J, with 12 bases between. In DNA, the CDR3 is TGCGCCAGCAGTGAGTCGCGAGGGGCCGACTACGAGCAGTACTTC. Its translation is CASSESRGADYEQYF.

The V and J genes are TRBV19 and TRBJ2-7, with 8 bases aligning to TRBD2. CDR1 LNHDA and CDR2 SQIVND come from the germline V gene (reference sequence). V shed 5 bases, J shed 6 bases, and the junction held 6 bases outside the gene matches. The CDR3 loop spans 13 amino acids. In DNA form, the CDR3 reads TGTGCCAGTAGTGCTAGCGGGTATTCCGAGCAGTACTTC. Translated, it gives CASSASGYSEQYF.

This sequence joins TRBV21-1 and TRBJ2-7; TRBD2 was called by the table and not checked on the DNA. TRBV21-1 is shown as a pseudogene. The CDR3 extends over 13 amino acids. The CDR3 sequence: CASSPLRPYEQYF. The CDR3, as DNA: TGTGCCAGCAGCCCTTTGAGGCCGTACGAGCAGTACTTC.

The chain joins TRBV5-5 to TRBJ2-2, with unresolved D. CDR1 is SGHKS, CDR2 YYEKEE, per germline (reference sequence). This CDR3 is built from 14 residues. The ends were cut back, 0 bases at V and 3 bases at J, with 6 bases in the middle. CDR3 nucleotides: TGTGCCAGCAGCTTGGGGATGTACACCGGGGAGCTGTTTTTT. Its protein product is CASSLGMYTGELFF.

In its sample, this clone was seen once. V gene TRBV6-1 combines with J gene TRBJ1-4; a weak D match, TRBD1 (6 bases). V dropped 2 bases and J dropped 0 bases, with 22 bases sitting between them. This CDR3 region has 20 residues. Germline CDR1 MNHNS, CDR2 SASEGT. Here the CDR3 reads CASSERRRTTGVATNEKLFF. The CDR3 coding sequence is TGTGCCAGCAGTGAACGTCGGAGAACGACAGGAGTTGCAACTAATGAAAAACTGTTTTTT.

The chain has TRBV18 and TRBJ1-2, with a tentative D call TRBD1 (5 bases). The ends were cut back, 4 bases at V and 5 bases at J, with 17 bases in the middle. This CDR3 has 15 amino acids. Germline V lookup: CDR1 KGHSH, CDR2 LQKENI. The CDR3 bases are TGTGCCAGCTCACAAGGGGAGGCACAGGATTATGGCTACACCTTC. Encoded protein: CASSQGEAQDYGYTF.